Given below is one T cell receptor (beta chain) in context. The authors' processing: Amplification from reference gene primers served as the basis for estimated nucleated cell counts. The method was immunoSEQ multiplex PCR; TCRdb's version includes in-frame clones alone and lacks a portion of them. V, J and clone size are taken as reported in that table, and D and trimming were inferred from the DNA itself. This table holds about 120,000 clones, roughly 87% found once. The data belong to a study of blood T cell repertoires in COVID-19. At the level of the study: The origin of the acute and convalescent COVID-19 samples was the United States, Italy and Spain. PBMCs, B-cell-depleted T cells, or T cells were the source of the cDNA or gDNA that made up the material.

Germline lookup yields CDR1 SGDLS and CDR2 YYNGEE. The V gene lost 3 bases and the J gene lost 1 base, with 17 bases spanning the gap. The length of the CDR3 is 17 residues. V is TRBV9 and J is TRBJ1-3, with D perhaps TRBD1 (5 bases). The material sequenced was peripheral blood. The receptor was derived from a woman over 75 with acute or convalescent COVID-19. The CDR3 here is CASSARAEGWSGNTIYF. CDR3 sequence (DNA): TGTGCCAGCAGCGCACGGGCGGAGGGGTGGTCTGGAAACACCATATATTTT.